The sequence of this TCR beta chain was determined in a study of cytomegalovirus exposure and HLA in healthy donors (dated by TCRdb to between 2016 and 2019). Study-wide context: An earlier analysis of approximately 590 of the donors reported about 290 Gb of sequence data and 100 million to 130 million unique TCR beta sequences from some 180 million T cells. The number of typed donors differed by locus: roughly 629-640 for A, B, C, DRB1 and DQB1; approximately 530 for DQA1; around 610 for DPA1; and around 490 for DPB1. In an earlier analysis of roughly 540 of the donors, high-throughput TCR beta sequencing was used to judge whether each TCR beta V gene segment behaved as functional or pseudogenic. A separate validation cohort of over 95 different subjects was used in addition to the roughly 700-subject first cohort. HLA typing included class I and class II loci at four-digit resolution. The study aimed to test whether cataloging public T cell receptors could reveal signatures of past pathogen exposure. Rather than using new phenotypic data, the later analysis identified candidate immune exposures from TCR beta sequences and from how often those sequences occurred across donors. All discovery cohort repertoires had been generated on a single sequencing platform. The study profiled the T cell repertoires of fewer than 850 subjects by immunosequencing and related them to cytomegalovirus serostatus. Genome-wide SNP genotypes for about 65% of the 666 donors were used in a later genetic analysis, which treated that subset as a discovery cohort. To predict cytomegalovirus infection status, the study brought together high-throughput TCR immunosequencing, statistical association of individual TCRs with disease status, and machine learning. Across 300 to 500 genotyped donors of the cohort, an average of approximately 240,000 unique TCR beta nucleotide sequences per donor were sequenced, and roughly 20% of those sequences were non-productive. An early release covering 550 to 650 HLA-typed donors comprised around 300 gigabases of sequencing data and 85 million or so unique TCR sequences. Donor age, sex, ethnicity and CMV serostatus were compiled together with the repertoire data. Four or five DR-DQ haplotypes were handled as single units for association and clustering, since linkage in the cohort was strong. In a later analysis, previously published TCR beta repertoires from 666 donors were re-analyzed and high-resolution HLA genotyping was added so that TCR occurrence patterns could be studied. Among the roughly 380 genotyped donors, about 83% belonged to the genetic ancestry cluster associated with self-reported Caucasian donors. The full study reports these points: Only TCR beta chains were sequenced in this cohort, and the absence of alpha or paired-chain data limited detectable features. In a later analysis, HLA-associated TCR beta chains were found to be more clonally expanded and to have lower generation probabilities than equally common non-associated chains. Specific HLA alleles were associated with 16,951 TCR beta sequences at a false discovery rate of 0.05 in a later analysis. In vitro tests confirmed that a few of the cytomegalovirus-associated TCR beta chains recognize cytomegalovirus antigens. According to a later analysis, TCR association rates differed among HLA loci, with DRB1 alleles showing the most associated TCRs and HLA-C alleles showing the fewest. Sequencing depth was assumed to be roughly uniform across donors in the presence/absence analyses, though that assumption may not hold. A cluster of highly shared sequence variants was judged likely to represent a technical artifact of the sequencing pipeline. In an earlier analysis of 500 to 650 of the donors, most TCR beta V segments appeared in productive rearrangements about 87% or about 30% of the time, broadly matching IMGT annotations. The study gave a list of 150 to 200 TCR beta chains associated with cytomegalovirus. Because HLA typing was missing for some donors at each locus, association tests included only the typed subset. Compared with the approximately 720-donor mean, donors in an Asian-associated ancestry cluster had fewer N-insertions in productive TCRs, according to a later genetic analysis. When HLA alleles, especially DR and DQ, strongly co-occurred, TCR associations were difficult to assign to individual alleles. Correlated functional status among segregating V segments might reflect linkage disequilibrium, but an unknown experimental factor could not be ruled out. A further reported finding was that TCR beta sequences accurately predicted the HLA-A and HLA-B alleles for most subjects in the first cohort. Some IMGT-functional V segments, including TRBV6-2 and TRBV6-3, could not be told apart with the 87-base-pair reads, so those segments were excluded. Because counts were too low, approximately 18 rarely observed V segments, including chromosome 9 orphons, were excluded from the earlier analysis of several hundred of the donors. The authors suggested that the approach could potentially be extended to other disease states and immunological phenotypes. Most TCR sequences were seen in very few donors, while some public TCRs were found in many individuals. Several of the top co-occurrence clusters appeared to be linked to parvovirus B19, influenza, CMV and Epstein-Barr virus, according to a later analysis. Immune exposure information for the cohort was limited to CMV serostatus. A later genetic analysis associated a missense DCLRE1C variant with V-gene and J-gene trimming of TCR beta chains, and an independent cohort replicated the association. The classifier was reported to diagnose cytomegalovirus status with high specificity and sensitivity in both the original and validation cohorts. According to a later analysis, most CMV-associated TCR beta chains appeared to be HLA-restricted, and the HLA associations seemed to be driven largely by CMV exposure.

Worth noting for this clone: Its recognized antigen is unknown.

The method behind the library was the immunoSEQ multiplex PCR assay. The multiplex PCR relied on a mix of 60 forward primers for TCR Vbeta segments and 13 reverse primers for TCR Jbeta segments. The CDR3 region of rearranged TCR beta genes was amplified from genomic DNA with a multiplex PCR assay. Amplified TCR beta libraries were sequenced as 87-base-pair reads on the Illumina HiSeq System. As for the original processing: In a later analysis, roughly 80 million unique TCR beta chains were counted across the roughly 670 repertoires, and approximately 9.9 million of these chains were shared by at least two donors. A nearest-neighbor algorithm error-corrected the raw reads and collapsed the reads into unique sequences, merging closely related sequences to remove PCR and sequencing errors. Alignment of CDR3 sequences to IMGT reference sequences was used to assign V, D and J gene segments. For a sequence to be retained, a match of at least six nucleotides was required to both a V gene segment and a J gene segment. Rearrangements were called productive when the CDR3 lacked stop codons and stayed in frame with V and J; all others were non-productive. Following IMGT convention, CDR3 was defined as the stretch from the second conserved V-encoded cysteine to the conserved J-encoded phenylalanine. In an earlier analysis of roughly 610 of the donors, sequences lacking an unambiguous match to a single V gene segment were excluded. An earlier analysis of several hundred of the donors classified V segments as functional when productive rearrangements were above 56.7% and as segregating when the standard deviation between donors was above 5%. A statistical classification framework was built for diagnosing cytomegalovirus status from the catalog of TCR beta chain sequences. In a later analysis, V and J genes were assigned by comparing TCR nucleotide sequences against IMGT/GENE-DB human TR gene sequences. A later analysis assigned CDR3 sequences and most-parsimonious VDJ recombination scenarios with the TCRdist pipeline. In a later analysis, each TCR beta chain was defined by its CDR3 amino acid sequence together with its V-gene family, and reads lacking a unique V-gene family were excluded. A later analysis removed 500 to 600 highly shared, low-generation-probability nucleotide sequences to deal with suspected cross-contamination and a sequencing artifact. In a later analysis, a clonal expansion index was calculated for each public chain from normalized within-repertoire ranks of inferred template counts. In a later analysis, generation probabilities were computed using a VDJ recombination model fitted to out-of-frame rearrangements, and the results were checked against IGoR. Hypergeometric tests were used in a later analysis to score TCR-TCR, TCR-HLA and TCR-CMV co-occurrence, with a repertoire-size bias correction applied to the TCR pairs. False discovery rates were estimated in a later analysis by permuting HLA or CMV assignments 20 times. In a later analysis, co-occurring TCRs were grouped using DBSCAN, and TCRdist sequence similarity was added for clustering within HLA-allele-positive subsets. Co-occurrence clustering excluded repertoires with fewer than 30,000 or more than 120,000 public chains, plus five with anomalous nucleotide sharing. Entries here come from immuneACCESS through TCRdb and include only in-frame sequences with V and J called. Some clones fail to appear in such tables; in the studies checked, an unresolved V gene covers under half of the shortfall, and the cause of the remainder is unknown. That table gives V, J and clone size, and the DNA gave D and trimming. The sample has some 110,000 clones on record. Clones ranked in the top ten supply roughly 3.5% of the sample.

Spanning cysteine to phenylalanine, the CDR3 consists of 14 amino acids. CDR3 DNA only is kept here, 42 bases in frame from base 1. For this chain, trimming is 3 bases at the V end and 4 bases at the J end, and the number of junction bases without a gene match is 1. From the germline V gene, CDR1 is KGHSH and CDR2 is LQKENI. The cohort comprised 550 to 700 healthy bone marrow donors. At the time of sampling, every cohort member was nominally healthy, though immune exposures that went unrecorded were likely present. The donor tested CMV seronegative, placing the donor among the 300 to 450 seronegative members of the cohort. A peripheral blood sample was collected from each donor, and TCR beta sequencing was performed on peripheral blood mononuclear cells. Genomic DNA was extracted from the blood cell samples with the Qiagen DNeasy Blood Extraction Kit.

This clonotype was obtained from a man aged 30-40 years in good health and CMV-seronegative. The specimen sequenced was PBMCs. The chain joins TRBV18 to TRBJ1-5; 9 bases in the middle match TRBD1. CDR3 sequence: CASSPGQGNQPQHF. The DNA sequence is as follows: TGTGCCAGCTCACCTGGACAGGGGAATCAGCCCCAGCATTTT. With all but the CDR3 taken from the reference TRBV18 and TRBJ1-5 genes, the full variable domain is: NAGVMQNPRHLVRRRGQEARLRCSPMKGHSHVYWYRQLPEEGLKFMVYLQKENIIDESGMPKERFSAEFPKEGPSILRIQQVVRGDSAAYFCASSPGQGNQPQHFGDGTRLSIL.